One sample yielded the 32 T cell receptor beta chains listed below, sequenced in a study of early T cells in non-severe SARS-CoV-2 infection. TCRdb processed the 5' RACE reads anew with MiXCR; each CDR3 protein has one entry. The sample records 55,000 to 65,000 distinct CDR3 sequences, around 12% being singletons. Sequencing was done on a sample of whole blood. These TCRs come from an adult who was a healthcare worker with PCR-confirmed SARS-CoV-2 infection or an uninfected control (not recorded which).

This chain joins TRBV3-1 and TRBJ1-4; TRBD1 agrees at 8 bases. This CDR3 has 15 residues. J gave up 15 bases and V 5 bases, and 17 bases lay outside the gene matches. Per germline, CDR1 LGHDT and CDR2 YNNKEL (reference sequence). CDR3 in amino acids: CASSSRQGTFGEMFF. As DNA, the CDR3 is TGTGCCAGCAGCTCTCGACAGGGGACCTTCGGGGAGATGTTTTTT.

The chain is built from TRBV19 and TRBJ2-1; TRBD1 matches at 8 bases. J gave up 5 bases and V 6 bases, and 15 bases lay outside the gene matches. Germline CDR1 and CDR2: LNHDA and SQIVND (reference sequence). The CDR3 extends over 17 amino acids. For the CDR3, the DNA is TGTGCCAGTAGACAGGGGGTACAGGGGGTTGGTGACAATGAGCAGTTCTTC. Amino acid sequence: CASRQGVQGVGDNEQFF. Full variable domain (missing parts from reference TRBV19 and TRBJ2-1): DGGITQSPKYLFRKEGQNVTLSCEQNLNHDAMYWYRQDPGQGLRLIYYSQIVNDFQKGDIAEGYSVSREKKESFPLTVTSAQKNPTAFYLCASRQGVQGVGDNEQFFGPGTRLTVL.

The gene calls are TRBV20-1 and TRBJ2-7; 8 nucleotides line up with TRBD2. The CDR3 loop spans 12 amino acids. V lost 4 bases and J lost 5; bases outside the gene matches: 4. Germline-derived CDR1 and CDR2 are DFQATT and SNEGSKA (reference sequence). The chain's CDR3 is CSATAGGDEQYF. CDR3 DNA sequence: TGCAGTGCTACGGCGGGAGGAGACGAGCAGTACTTC.

This clonotype appeared a few times. This chain uses TRBV18 with TRBJ2-6; the D gene is possibly TRBD1 (5 bases). Trimming took 5 bases from V and 0 from J, leaving 8 bases between them. Germline CDR1 and CDR2: KGHSH and LQKENI. The CDR3 loop spans 15 amino acids. For the CDR3, the DNA is TGTGCCAGCTCATCAGGACACTCTGGGGCCAACGTCCTGACTTTC. Translated: CASSSGHSGANVLTF.

This clonotype was counted a few times. The chain recombines TRBV28 with TRBJ1-1; 9 bases are a match to TRBD1. The CDR3 is made up of 15 amino acids. With 4 bases clipped from V and 4 bases from J, the junction kept 7 bases outside the gene matches. The germline V gene encodes CDR1 MDHEN and CDR2 SYDVKM. The CDR3 loop reads CASSSSGQGSTEAFF. CDR3 nucleotide sequence: TGTGCCAGCAGTTCCTCAGGACAGGGGAGCACTGAAGCTTTCTTT. The whole variable domain, filled in from reference TRBV28 and TRBJ1-1, reads DVKVTQSSRYLVKRTGEKVFLECVQDMDHENMFWYRQDPGLGLRLIYFSYDVKMKEKGDIPEGYSVSREKKERFSLILESASTNQTSMYLCASSSSGQGSTEAFFGQGTRLTVV.

This rearrangement joins TRBV3-1 to TRBJ1-4, with 9 bases lining up with TRBD1. Trimming at V came to 4 bases and at J to 7 bases, leaving 4 bases not matched to a gene. There are 14 residues in the CDR3. Germline values: CDR1 LGHDT, CDR2 YNNKEL (reference sequence). The CDR3: CASSRGTGFEKLFF. CDR3 nucleotides: TGTGCCAGCAGCCGCGGGACAGGGTTTGAAAAACTGTTTTTT.

This clonotype has just a few counts. This sequence joins TRBV5-1 and TRBJ2-5; 10 bases map to TRBD2. The CDR3 is 17 residues long. From germline, CDR1 is SGHRS and CDR2 YFSETQ. V lost 1 base to trimming and J lost 5 bases; unmatched junction nucleotides: 11. CDR3 amino acids: CASSLSSGSRYGETQYF. In nucleotides, the CDR3 is TGCGCCAGCAGCTTGTCTAGCGGGAGTAGGTACGGCGAGACCCAGTACTTC.

The chain employs TRBV5-1 and TRBJ2-7; no definite D call. The V end lost 0 bases, the J end lost 5 bases, and 9 bases lay between the germline ends. This CDR3 is 13 amino acids long. The germline CDR1 and CDR2 sequences are SGHRS and YFSETQ. This CDR3 reads CASSLDIGNEQYF. CDR3 DNA sequence: TGCGCCAGCAGCTTGGACATAGGGAACGAGCAGTACTTC.

The chain is built from TRBV18 and TRBJ2-7; weak D call: TRBD1 (6 bases). Trimming took off 5 bases at V and 5 bases at J, with 13 bases between the two ends. CDR3 length: 13 amino acids. Germline lookup yields CDR1 KGHSH and CDR2 LQKENI. CDR3: CASSSDRLNEQYF. The DNA of the CDR3 is TGTGCCAGCTCATCCGACAGGCTGAACGAGCAGTACTTC.

In its sample, this clonotype was seen many times. This chain joins TRBV3-1 and TRBJ1-3, with TRBD1 matching over 9 bases. This CDR3 spans 16 amino acids. J gave up 7 bases and V 2 bases, and 9 bases lay outside the gene matches. Germline lookup yields CDR1 LGHDT and CDR2 YNNKEL (reference sequence). DNA of the CDR3: TGTGCCAGCAGCCAAACAGAGGGACAGGGATGGAACACCATATATTTT. Residues: CASSQTEGQGWNTIYF.

This clonotype was recorded at least ten times. The CDR3 region is CASSHPGTMTEKLFF. The DNA of the CDR3 is TGTGCCAGCAGCCACCCCGGAACGATGACTGAAAAACTGTTTTTT. The V gene is TRBV3-1, the J gene TRBJ1-4, with D unresolved. Trimming removed 3 bases from V and 7 bases from J, with 15 bases in between. CDR3 size: 15 residues. Germline CDR1 is LGHDT and CDR2 is YNNKEL (reference sequence).

This clonotype was observed a handful of times. J is TRBJ1-1 and V is TRBV20-1, with 7 bases lining up with TRBD1. The CDR3 length is 15 residues. The germline gives CDR1 DFQATT, CDR2 SNEGSKA (reference sequence). Trimming removed 2 bases from V and 4 bases from J; junction bases left unmatched: 10. The CDR3 spells CSARPQGVVTTEAFF. The DNA for the CDR3 is TGCAGTGCTAGACCCCAGGGGGTAGTGACCACTGAAGCTTTCTTT.

The chain links TRBV4-1 to TRBJ1-5, with D hard to call. Trimming removed 1 base at V and 7 bases at J, with 14 bases between. CDR1 and CDR2 from the germline V gene are MGHRA and YSYEKL. The CDR3 consists of 15 residues. The CDR3 region is CASSQGVSSQQPQHF. The CDR3 nucleotides are TGCGCCAGCAGCCAAGGTGTATCTTCCCAACAGCCCCAGCATTTT.

This clonotype was counted at least ten times. The rearrangement joins TRBV5-1 to TRBJ2-1; TRBD2 matches 7 bases. The CDR3 length is 17 residues. V shed 3 bases, J shed 9 bases, and the junction held 18 bases outside the gene matches. Per the germline V gene, CDR1 is SGHRS and CDR2 is YFSETQ. The CDR3 DNA is TGCGCCAGCAGCTCGGGCAAGCGGGGATTGGGGTTTACTGAGCAGTTCTTC. It encodes CASSSGKRGLGFTEQFF. Full variable domain (remainder filled in from reference TRBV5-1 and TRBJ2-1): KAGVTQTPRYLIKTRGQQVTLSCSPISGHRSVSWYQQTPGQGLQFLFEYFSETQRNKGNFPGRFSGRQFSNSRSEMNVSTLELGDSALYLCASSSGKRGLGFTEQFFGPGTRLTVL.

This clonotype was observed many times. The gene calls are TRBV2 and TRBJ2-2; D is unresolved. From germline, CDR1 is SNHLY and CDR2 FYNNEI. This CDR3 comprises 14 residues. V lost 6 bases and J 5 bases, leaving 13 bases between the germline ends. CDR3 sequence: CASSADFLTGELFF. The DNA for the CDR3 is TGTGCCAGCAGCGCGGATTTCCTTACCGGGGAGCTGTTTTTT.

Turning to this clonotype: This clone may be a read error of a much larger clone one base away. The J gene is TRBJ2-2, the V gene TRBV6-5; D remains unclear. The CDR3 runs 13 residues. V shed 8 bases and J shed 0 bases, with 7 bases lying between them. Germline-derived CDR1 and CDR2 are MNHEY and SVGAGI. CDR3 DNA sequence: TGTGCCAGCCAGACAACGAACACCGGGGAGCTGTTTTTT. Its translation: CASQTTNTGELFF.

This clonotype occurred many times. This sequence joins TRBV20-1 and TRBJ1-4; TRBD1 might be the D (6 bases). CDR3 length equals 15 residues. Germline V gene sequence: CDR1 DFQATT, CDR2 SNEGSKA (reference sequence). Trimming removed 0 bases at V and 1 base at J, with 9 bases between. CDR3 sequence: CSARDQQGTNEKLFF. The CDR3 DNA reads TGCAGTGCTAGAGATCAACAGGGAACTAATGAAAAACTGTTTTTT.

This clonotype was observed a few times. The gene calls are TRBV10-3 and TRBJ2-2; possible D gene TRBD1, 6 bases. CDR1 ENHRY and CDR2 SYGVKD come from the germline V gene. The CDR3 totals 15 residues. V lost 4 bases and J lost 4, with 13 bases in between. The CDR3 DNA sequence: TGTGCCATCAGTGTTTCAGGGGTGAGCACCGGGGAGCTGTTTTTT. Protein: CAISVSGVSTGELFF.

Many counts were recorded for this clonotype. The CDR3 is CAIRAGANTEAFF. Here the CDR3 DNA reads TGTGCCATCCGGGCAGGGGCGAACACTGAAGCTTTCTTT. V usage is TRBV10-3 and J usage is TRBJ1-1, with D possibly matching TRBD1 (6 bases). CDR1 is ENHRY, CDR2 SYGVKD, per germline. The V end lost 8 bases, the J end lost 1 base, and 11 bases lay between the germline ends. The CDR3 has 13 residues.

This clonotype was seen at least ten times. The gene calls are TRBV7-9 and TRBJ2-7; no clear D. The V and J ends lost 4 bases and 5 bases respectively, with 9 bases between them. The CDR3 is 12 amino acids. Germline CDR1 and CDR2: SEHNR and FQNEAQ (reference sequence). In nucleotides, the CDR3 is TGTGCCAGCAGCTCCGCCGGACACGAGCAGTACTTC. Residues: CASSSAGHEQYF.

There are a few counts of this clonotype. This chain joins TRBV3-1 and TRBJ1-2; perhaps TRBD1 as D (5 bases). V gave up 0 bases and J gave up 8 bases, with 7 bases separating them. Germline V gene lookup returns CDR1 LGHDT and CDR2 YNNKEL (reference sequence). This CDR3 comprises 12 residues. The CDR3 loop reads CASSQDWGGYTF. Here the CDR3 DNA reads TGTGCCAGCAGCCAAGATTGGGGGGGCTACACCTTC.

This clonotype was detected many times. The genes are TRBV27 and TRBJ2-7; D is uncertain. In germline, CDR1 is MNHEY, CDR2 SMNVEV (reference sequence). V was shortened by 5 bases and J by 5 bases, with 7 bases between the two germline ends. This CDR3 comprises 11 residues. Written as DNA, the CDR3 is TGTGCCAGCAGTACCTTCGACGAGCAGTACTTC. Translated, it gives CASSTFDEQYF.

This clonotype occurred a few times. The rearrangement links TRBV11-2 to TRBJ2-3; 14 nucleotides match TRBD2. Looked up from germline, CDR1 is SGHAT and CDR2 is FQNNGV. This CDR3 comprises 17 residues. The J segment lost 1 base and the V segment lost 5 bases, leaving 5 bases of the junction unmatched. The CDR3 nucleotides read TGTGCCAGCAGCCCTAGACTAGCGGGAGGGCGCACAGATACGCAGTATTTT. Its translation is CASSPRLAGGRTDTQYF.

J is TRBJ1-4 and V is TRBV4-3; 12 bases match TRBD1. After removal of 4 bases from V and 6 bases from J, the junction contained 3 bases not matched to a gene. The CDR3 contains 15 residues. Germline V gene data show CDR1 as LGHNA and CDR2 as YSLEER. The CDR3 DNA reads as TGCGCCAGCAGCCTAAGGGACAGGGGGCATGAAAAACTGTTTTTT. Translation: CASSLRDRGHEKLFF.

The sample holds many counts of this clonotype. The chain combines TRBV15 with TRBJ1-2, with unresolved D. Trimming left V 0 bases short and J 8 bases short, with 13 bases between. The CDR3 contains 14 residues. Germline CDR1 reads LNHNV; CDR2 reads YYDKDF (reference sequence). This chain's CDR3 is CATSRDLAGLGYTF. The CDR3 nucleotides are TGTGCCACCAGCAGAGATTTAGCTGGTCTAGGCTACACCTTC.

This clonotype occurred many times. For the CDR3, the DNA is TGCAGTGCCCCCTTCACAGGGAGGGGAACTGAAGCTTTCTTT. Protein sequence: CSAPFTGRGTEAFF. The chain uses TRBV20-1 and TRBJ1-1; a weak D match, TRBD1 (6 bases). The CDR3 covers 14 residues. With 6 bases removed from V and 5 bases from J, the gap between germline ends came to 19 bases. Germline V gene data show CDR1 as DFQATT and CDR2 as SNEGSKA (reference sequence).

This clonotype was seen only a few times. The V and J genes are TRBV18 and TRBJ2-1; the D gene is possibly TRBD2 (5 bases). V was cut by 6 bases and J by 3 bases, with 15 bases left in between. The CDR3 spans 15 residues. Germline CDR1 and CDR2: KGHSH and LQKENI. The CDR3 DNA reads as TGTGCCAGCTCGCCTCCGGGAAACAACTACAATGAGCAGTTCTTC. It codes for CASSPPGNNYNEQFF.

Regarding this clonotype: A much larger clone is a single base away; this may be a read error. The CDR3 coding sequence is TGTGCCGATACGAGGGACTTTAACACAGATACGCAGTATTTT. Its translation: CADTRDFNTDTQYF. This chain connects TRBV11-2 to TRBJ2-3, with D perhaps matching TRBD2 (6 bases). Trimming removed 11 bases from V and 2 bases from J, with 17 bases in between. This CDR3 has 14 amino acids. Per the germline V gene, CDR1 is SGHAT and CDR2 is FQNNGV.

The table lists this clonotype with a few counts. V gene TRBV2 combines with J gene TRBJ1-3; D is uncertain. Germline-derived CDR1 and CDR2 are SNHLY and FYNNEI. The V end lost 6 bases, the J end lost 5 bases, and 8 bases lay between the germline ends. The CDR3 runs to 12 residues. The CDR3 loop is CASSVSRNTIYF. CDR3 sequence (DNA): TGTGCCAGCAGCGTATCCCGAAACACCATATATTTT.

This clonotype was recorded a few times. This chain uses TRBV28 with TRBJ1-1; 11 bases fit TRBD1. The V segment lost 4 bases and the J segment 10 bases; nucleotides outside the gene matches: 8. There are 14 residues in the CDR3. Per the germline V gene, CDR1 is MDHEN and CDR2 is SYDVKM. The CDR3 bases are TGTGCCAGCAGTTCCCAACAGGACAGGGGGCTAGCTTTCTTT. It specifies CASSSQQDRGLAFF.

Only a few counts were recorded for this clonotype. This chain connects TRBV27 to TRBJ2-7; TRBD2 might be the D (7 bases). This CDR3 region has 15 residues. V lost 8 bases, J lost 6 bases, and 23 bases lay in between. Germline V gene sequence: CDR1 MNHEY, CDR2 SMNVEV (reference sequence). This CDR3 reads CASSSGWGGPSEQYF. CDR3 bases: TGTGCCAGCTCTTCCGGCTGGGGGGGCCCCTCCGAGCAGTACTTC.

In this sample, this clonotype turned up many times. The chain couples TRBV11-2 to TRBJ2-1; 9 nucleotides align to TRBD2. This CDR3 comprises 15 residues. Germline lookup yields CDR1 SGHAT and CDR2 FQNNGV. V dropped 5 bases and J dropped 3; count of bases not matched to a gene: 5. The CDR3 region is CASSASSGDYNEQFF. In nucleotides, the CDR3 is TGTGCCAGCAGCGCTTCTAGCGGGGACTACAATGAGCAGTTCTTC.